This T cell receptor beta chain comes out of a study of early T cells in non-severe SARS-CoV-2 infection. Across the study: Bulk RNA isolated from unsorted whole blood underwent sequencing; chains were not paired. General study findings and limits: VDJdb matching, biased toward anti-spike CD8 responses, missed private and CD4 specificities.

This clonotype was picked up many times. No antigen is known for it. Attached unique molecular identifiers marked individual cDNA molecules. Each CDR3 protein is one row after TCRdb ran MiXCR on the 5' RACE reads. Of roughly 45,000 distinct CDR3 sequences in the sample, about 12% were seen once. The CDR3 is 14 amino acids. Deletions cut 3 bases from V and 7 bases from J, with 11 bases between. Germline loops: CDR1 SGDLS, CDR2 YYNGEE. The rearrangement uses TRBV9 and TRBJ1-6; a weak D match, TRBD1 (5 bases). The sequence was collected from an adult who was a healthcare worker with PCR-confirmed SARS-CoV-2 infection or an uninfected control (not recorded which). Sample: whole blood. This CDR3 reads CASSAGTQNSPLHF. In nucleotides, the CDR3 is TGTGCCAGCAGCGCCGGGACGCAAAATTCACCCCTCCACTTT.